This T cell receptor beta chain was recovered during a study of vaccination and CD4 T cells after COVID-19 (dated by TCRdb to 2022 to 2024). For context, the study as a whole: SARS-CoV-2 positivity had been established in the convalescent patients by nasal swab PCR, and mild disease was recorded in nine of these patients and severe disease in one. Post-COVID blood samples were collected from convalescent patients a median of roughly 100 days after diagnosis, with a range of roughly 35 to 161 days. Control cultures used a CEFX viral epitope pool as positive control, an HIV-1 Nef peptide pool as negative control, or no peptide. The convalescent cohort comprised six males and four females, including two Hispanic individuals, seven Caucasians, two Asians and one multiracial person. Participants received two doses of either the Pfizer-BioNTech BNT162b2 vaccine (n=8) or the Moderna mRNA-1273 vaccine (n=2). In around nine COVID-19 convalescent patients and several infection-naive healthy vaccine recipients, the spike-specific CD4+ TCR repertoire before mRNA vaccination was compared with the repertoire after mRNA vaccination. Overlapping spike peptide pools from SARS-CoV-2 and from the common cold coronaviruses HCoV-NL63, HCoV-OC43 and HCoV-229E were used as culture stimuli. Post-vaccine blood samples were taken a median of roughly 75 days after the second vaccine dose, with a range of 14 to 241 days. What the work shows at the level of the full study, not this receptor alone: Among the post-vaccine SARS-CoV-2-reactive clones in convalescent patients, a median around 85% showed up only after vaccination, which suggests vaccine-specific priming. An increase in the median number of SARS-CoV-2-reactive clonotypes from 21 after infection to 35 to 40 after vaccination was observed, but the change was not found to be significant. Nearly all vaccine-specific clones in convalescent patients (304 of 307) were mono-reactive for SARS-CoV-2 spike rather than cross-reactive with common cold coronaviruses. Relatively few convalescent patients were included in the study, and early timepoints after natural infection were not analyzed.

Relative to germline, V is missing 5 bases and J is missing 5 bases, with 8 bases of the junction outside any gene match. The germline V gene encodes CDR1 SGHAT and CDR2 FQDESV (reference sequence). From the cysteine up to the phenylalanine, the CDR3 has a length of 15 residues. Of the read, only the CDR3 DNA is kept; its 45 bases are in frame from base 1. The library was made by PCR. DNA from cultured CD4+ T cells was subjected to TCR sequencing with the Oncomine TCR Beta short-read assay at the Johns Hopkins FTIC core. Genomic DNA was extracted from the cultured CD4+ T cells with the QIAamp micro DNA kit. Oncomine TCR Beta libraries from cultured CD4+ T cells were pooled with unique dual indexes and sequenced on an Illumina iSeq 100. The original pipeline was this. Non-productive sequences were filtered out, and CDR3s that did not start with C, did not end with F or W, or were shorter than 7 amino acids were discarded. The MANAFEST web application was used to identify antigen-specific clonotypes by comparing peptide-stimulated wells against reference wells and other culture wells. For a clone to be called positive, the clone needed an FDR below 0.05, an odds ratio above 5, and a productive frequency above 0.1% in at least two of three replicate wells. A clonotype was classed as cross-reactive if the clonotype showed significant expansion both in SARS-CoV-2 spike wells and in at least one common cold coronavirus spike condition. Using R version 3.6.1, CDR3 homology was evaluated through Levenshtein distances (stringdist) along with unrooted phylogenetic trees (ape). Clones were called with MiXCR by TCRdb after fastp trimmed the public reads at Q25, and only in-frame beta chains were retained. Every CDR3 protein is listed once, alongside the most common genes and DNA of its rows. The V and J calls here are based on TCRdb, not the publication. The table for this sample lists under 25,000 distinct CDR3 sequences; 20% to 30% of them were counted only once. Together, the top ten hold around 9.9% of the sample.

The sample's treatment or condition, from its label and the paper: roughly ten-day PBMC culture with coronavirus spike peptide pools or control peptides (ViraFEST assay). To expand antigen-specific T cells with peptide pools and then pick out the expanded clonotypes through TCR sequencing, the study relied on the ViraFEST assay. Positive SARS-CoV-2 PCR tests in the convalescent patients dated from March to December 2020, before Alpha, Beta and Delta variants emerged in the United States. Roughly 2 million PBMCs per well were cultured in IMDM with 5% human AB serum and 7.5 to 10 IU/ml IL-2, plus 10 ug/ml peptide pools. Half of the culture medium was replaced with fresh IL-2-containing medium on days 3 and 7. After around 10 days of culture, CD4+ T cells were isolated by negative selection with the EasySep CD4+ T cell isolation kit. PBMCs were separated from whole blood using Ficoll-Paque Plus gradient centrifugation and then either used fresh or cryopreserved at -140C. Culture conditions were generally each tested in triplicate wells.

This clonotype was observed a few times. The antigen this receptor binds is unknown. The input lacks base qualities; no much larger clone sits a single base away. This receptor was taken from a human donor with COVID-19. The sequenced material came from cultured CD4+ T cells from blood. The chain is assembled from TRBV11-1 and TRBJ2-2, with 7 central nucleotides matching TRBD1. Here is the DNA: TGTGCCAGCAGCACACGACAGGGTCGGACCGGGGAGCTGTTTTTT. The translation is CASSTRQGRTGELFF.